This TCR beta chain derives from a study of T cell clones after liver transplantation. The CDR3 extends over 15 amino acids. Germline-derived CDR1 and CDR2 are SNHLY and FYNNEI. Unmatched junction bases numbered 8, after V lost 2 bases and J lost 8 bases. Profiled with immunoSEQ multiplex PCR; TCRdb holds only in-frame clones, not every one. The table includes roughly 74,000 clones, about four fifths detected once. This material consisted of CD4+ T cells from blood, taken before liver transplant. This sequence joins TRBV2 and TRBJ1-1; TRBD1 agrees at 10 bases. The sequence derives from a human donor who received a liver transplant. CDR3 nucleotide sequence: TGTGCCAGCAGTGAATGGGACAGGGGCCATGGGGAAGCTTTCTTT. Protein product: CASSEWDRGHGEAFF.